This TCR beta chain was captured in a study of beta chain features in type 1 diabetes. This clone was counted only a few times. The target antigen is unknown. Reverse transcribing all isolated RNA meant expressed TCRB transcripts were sequenced. Here immunoSEQ multiplex PCR was the method, and the copy in TCRdb shows in-frame clones only, minus some. This table has 630,000 or so clones, over 11% appearing once. General observations from the study: Among all four CD4+ subsets, Type 1 diabetes patients had TCRB CDR3s that were moderately but significantly shorter. The study notes PCR might favor shorter templates equally in patients and controls.

V was trimmed by 5 bases and J by 0 bases, leaving 10 bases between them. CDR3 length: 13 amino acids. Germline V gives CDR1 SQVTM, CDR2 ANQGSEA. The chain carries TRBV29-1 and TRBJ1-1; D possibly corresponds to TRBD1 (5 bases). This sequence originates from a man younger than 35 with type 1 diabetes. The sequencing sample was made of naive CD4+ T cells from blood. The CDR3 is CSVSRGMNTEAFF. CDR3 sequence (DNA): TGCAGCGTTTCTCGGGGGATGAACACTGAAGCTTTCTTT.